These 28 T cell receptor beta chains share one sample of origin, sequenced in a study of identical twins. MiXCR, run by TCRdb on the 5' RACE reads, gives a single entry per CDR3 protein. The sample contains some 500,000 distinct CDR3 sequences, roughly 21% of which appear only once. The sample was also linked to a second study, of T cells expressing NK-cell markers.

Sequenced sample: CD4+ T cells sorted from blood. These receptors were taken from a young woman in good health.

Many counts were recorded for this clonotype. The rearrangement joins TRBV7-9 to TRBJ1-1; D is uncertain. The CDR3 covers 13 residues. The V end was cut by 1 base, the J end by 1 base, with 4 bases between. CDR1 SEHNR and CDR2 FQNEAQ come from the germline V gene (reference sequence). The CDR3 loop reads CASSLVANTEAFF. DNA for the CDR3: TGTGCCAGCAGCTTAGTGGCGAACACTGAAGCTTTCTTT.

This clonotype was observed at least ten times. CDR3 in amino acids: CASSWDHATDTQYF. The CDR3 DNA is TGCGCCAGCAGTTGGGATCACGCTACAGATACGCAGTATTTT. The rearrangement uses TRBV5-1 and TRBJ2-3; D remains unclear. Germline lookup yields CDR1 SGHRS and CDR2 YFSETQ. There are 14 residues in the CDR3. V lost 5 bases, J lost 3 bases, and 13 bases lay in between.

V and J are TRBV6-5 and TRBJ1-2; D ambiguous. Germline CDR1 is MNHEY and CDR2 is SVGAGI. The length of the CDR3 is 14 residues. Deletions cut 2 bases from V and 5 bases from J, with 12 bases between. The CDR3 coding sequence is TGTGCCAGCAGTTACCGTTTGGGCCCTTATGGCTACACCTTC. Encoded protein: CASSYRLGPYGYTF.

This clonotype was seen repeatedly, ten times or more. V usage is TRBV5-1 and J usage is TRBJ2-3; D is ambiguous. Per germline, CDR1 SGHRS and CDR2 YFSETQ. Deletions cut 5 bases from V and 6 bases from J, with 10 bases between. The CDR3 is 12 amino acids. In DNA, the CDR3 is TGCGCCAGCAGTCGACCGGCGGATACGCAGTATTTT. Translation: CASSRPADTQYF.

This clonotype was seen a handful of times. In DNA form, the CDR3 reads TGTGCCATCAGGGGGACAGGGGCAGGCAACTATGGCTACACCTTC. Protein sequence: CAIRGTGAGNYGYTF. The chain joins TRBV10-3 to TRBJ1-2; the match to TRBD1 covers 10 bases. Germline assignment: CDR1 ENHRY and CDR2 SYGVKD. The CDR3 consists of 15 residues. Losses at the gene ends were 6 bases for V and 2 bases for J; bases not matched to a gene: 6.

V and J are TRBV30 and TRBJ2-7; 8 bases are shared with TRBD2. This CDR3 is 12 amino acids long. Germline loops: CDR1 GTSNPN, CDR2 SVGIG (reference sequence). The ends lost 5 bases at V and 4 bases at J; junction bases unmatched: 4. In DNA form, the CDR3 reads TGTGCCTGGGTAGCGGGAACGTACGAGCAGTACTTC. Residues: CAWVAGTYEQYF. The whole variable domain, remainder taken from reference TRBV30 and TRBJ2-7, is SQTIHQWPATLVQPVGSPLSLECTVEGTSNPNLYWYRQAAGRGLQLLFYSVGIGQISSEVPQNLSASRPQDRQFILSSKKLLLSDSGFYLCAWVAGTYEQYFGPGTRLTVT.

The J gene is TRBJ2-2, the V gene TRBV5-1, with D perhaps matching TRBD2 (6 bases). The V end was cut by 4 bases, the J end by 4 bases, with 17 bases between. CDR1 and CDR2 (germline): SGHRS, YFSETQ. This CDR3 contains 16 residues. CDR3 DNA sequence: TGCGCCAGCAGCGTCCGACTAGGTGGGCCCACCGGGGAGCTGTTTTTT. Amino acid sequence: CASSVRLGGPTGELFF.

The rearrangement links TRBV20-1 to TRBJ1-2; D gene ambiguous. Germline V gene sequence: CDR1 DFQATT, CDR2 SNEGSKA (reference sequence). The length of the CDR3 is 12 residues. V was clipped by 5 bases and J by 0 bases, with 7 bases between them. The CDR3 DNA reads TGCAGTGCTGCTAAGGCTAACTATGGCTACACCTTC. Protein: CSAAKANYGYTF.

In this sample, this clonotype turned up many times. The gene calls are TRBV12-3 or TRBV12-4 and TRBJ2-7, with 10 positions matching TRBD1. This CDR3 has 16 residues. V shed 1 base, J shed 5 bases, and the junction held 8 bases outside the gene matches. In nucleotides, the CDR3 is TGTGCCAGCAGTTTAGTTCTTGGACAGGGGGTCCACGAGCAGTACTTC. It codes for CASSLVLGQGVHEQYF.

This chain uses TRBV20-1 with TRBJ2-7, with 8 bases fitting TRBD2. This CDR3 comprises 14 residues. Trimming removed 2 bases from V and 2 bases from J; junction bases left unmatched: 5. Germline V gene lookup returns CDR1 DFQATT and CDR2 SNEGSKA (reference sequence). The CDR3 loop is CSARTGLAPYEQYF. DNA of the CDR3: TGCAGTGCTAGAACCGGACTAGCCCCCTACGAGCAGTACTTC.

This clonotype was counted between two and nine times. V is TRBV3-1 and J is TRBJ2-3, with D unresolved. CDR1 and CDR2 (germline): LGHDT, YNNKEL (reference sequence). The CDR3 loop spans 16 amino acids. Trimming cost V 1 base and J 5 bases, with 16 bases left between them. Here the CDR3 reads CASSQVYDGPEDTQYF. Written as DNA, the CDR3 is TGTGCCAGCAGCCAAGTGTACGATGGCCCTGAAGATACGCAGTATTTT.

This clonotype showed up just a few times. V gene TRBV20-1 combines with J gene TRBJ2-3; 8 nucleotides align to TRBD2. The CDR3 is made up of 15 amino acids. V lost 6 bases to trimming and J lost 0 bases; unmatched junction nucleotides: 8. The germline V gene has CDR1 DFQATT and CDR2 SNEGSKA (reference sequence). In DNA form, the CDR3 reads TGCAGTGCCCGAAGGACTAGCCTAAGCACAGATACGCAGTATTTT. Protein: CSARRTSLSTDTQYF.

V is TRBV4-1 and J is TRBJ2-6, with a weak D call TRBD2 (6 bases). The V gene's germline CDR1 is MGHRA and CDR2 YSYEKL. Trimming removed 0 bases from V and 0 bases from J, with 12 bases in between. The CDR3 sequence is 18 residues long. The CDR3 loop is CASSQDWREDSGANVLTF. The DNA of the CDR3 is TGCGCCAGCAGCCAAGATTGGAGGGAGGACTCTGGGGCCAACGTCCTGACTTTC.

The V and J genes are TRBV5-1 and TRBJ2-2; TRBD2 might be the D (5 bases). V was cut by 5 bases and J by 6 bases, with 14 bases left in between. This CDR3 contains 14 residues. Germline CDR1 is SGHRS and CDR2 is YFSETQ. The CDR3 DNA reads as TGCGCCAGCAGTCCTTTGGCGGAGGCCGGGGAGCTGTTTTTT. As protein: CASSPLAEAGELFF.

This clonotype has just a few counts. The chain is built from TRBV7-2 and TRBJ1-5, with unresolved D. Trimming removed 0 bases at V and 7 bases at J, with 7 bases between. Germline lookup yields CDR1 SGHTA and CDR2 FQGNSA. The CDR3 runs to 13 residues. The CDR3 here is CASSLASLQPQHF. In DNA, the CDR3 is TGTGCCAGCAGCTTAGCCTCACTACAGCCCCAGCATTTT.

The CDR3 nucleotides are TGTGCCAGCACCCGCGGGACTAGCTCCTACAATGAGCAGTTCTTC. Amino acid sequence: CASTRGTSSYNEQFF. The genes are TRBV7-2 and TRBJ2-1; the match to TRBD2 covers 8 bases. Per the germline V gene, CDR1 is SGHTA and CDR2 is FQGNSA. The junction had 5 bases not matched to a gene; V was cut back by 7 bases and J by 0 bases. CDR3 size: 15 residues.

This clonotype was observed a few times. The genes are TRBV10-1 and TRBJ2-7; D is perhaps TRBD1 or TRBD2 (5 bases each). V was cut by 2 bases and J by 3 bases, with 11 bases left in between. The CDR3 is 14 residues long. CDR1 and CDR2 (germline): WNHNN, SYGVQD (reference sequence). CDR3 sequence: CASSEGTMGYEQYF. The CDR3, as DNA: TGCGCCAGCAGTGAGGGGACGATGGGCTACGAGCAGTACTTC.

This clonotype has a count of ten or more. In DNA, the CDR3 is TGCAGTGCTAGGTCCGGGGAGAATTACAATGAGCAGTTCTTC. Its protein is CSARSGENYNEQFF. The V call is TRBV20-1, the J call TRBJ2-1; a possible D gene is TRBD2 (5 bases). Germline V gene data show CDR1 as DFQATT and CDR2 as SNEGSKA (reference sequence). Trimming pared 3 bases from V and 4 bases from J, leaving 13 bases between. This CDR3 contains 14 residues.

This clonotype was detected a few times. This chain connects TRBV7-2 to TRBJ2-4, with no clear D. The CDR3 runs to 17 residues. Trimming shortened V by 5 bases and J by 0 bases, and 17 bases separated the two germline ends. Germline V gene sequence: CDR1 SGHTA, CDR2 FQGNSA. The CDR3 is CASSQYLGPLAKNIQYF. The CDR3 coding sequence is TGTGCCAGCAGCCAATATCTAGGGCCATTAGCCAAAAACATTCAGTACTTC.

The genes are TRBV20-1 and TRBJ2-7; weak D call: TRBD1 (5 bases). The CDR3 consists of 12 residues. The germline V gene has CDR1 DFQATT and CDR2 SNEGSKA (reference sequence). V lost 6 bases, J lost 5 bases, and 14 bases lay in between. In DNA form, the CDR3 reads TGCAGTGCCGACTCTCTCAGGGACGAGCAGTACTTC. Protein product: CSADSLRDEQYF.

This clonotype was counted only a few times. The rearrangement links TRBV30 to TRBJ2-3, with 7 bases aligning to TRBD1. The germline V gene encodes CDR1 GTSNPN and CDR2 SVGIG (reference sequence). The CDR3 spans 13 residues. V trimming: 4 bases; J trimming: 1 base; junction bases outside the gene matches: 2. The CDR3 bases are TGTGCCTGGACGGACAGGCGCACAGATACGCAGTATTTT. Residues: CAWTDRRTDTQYF.

This clonotype was found a few times. V gene TRBV6-5 combines with J gene TRBJ2-7, with D uncertain. The CDR3 extends over 13 amino acids. Germline lookup yields CDR1 MNHEY and CDR2 SVGAGI. V lost 1 base to trimming and J lost 3 bases, with 7 bases between them. CDR3 nucleotides: TGTGCCAGCAGTTACTTGGTCCTCTACGAGCAGTACTTC. Its translation is CASSYLVLYEQYF.

The rearrangement uses TRBV20-1 and TRBJ2-7, with 12 bases fitting TRBD1. V lost 5 bases, J lost 5 bases, and 7 bases stayed unmatched. Germline CDR1 is DFQATT and CDR2 is SNEGSKA (reference sequence). This CDR3 has 14 residues. The CDR3 loop is CSARDRGRSDEQYF. In DNA form, the CDR3 reads TGCAGTGCTCGGGACAGGGGGCGGTCGGACGAGCAGTACTTC.

The chain is built from TRBV10-3 and TRBJ1-1; 7 nucleotides line up with TRBD1. CDR1 and CDR2 (germline): ENHRY, SYGVKD. After removal of 7 bases from V and 12 bases from J, the junction contained 11 bases not matched to a gene. There are 12 residues in the CDR3. The CDR3 protein is CAITPDRVKTFF. DNA of the CDR3: TGTGCCATCACTCCCGACAGGGTGAAGACTTTCTTT.

The chain employs TRBV29-1 and TRBJ2-3; TRBD2 matches at 11 bases. The V and J ends lost 0 bases and 3 bases, in that order; junction bases with no gene match: 5. The CDR3 covers 16 residues. CDR1 SQVTM and CDR2 ANQGSEA come from the germline V gene. CDR3: CSVEDLAGGMTDTQYF. The DNA of the CDR3 is TGCAGCGTTGAAGACCTAGCGGGGGGTATGACAGATACGCAGTATTTT.

This clonotype was detected only a few times. The chain carries TRBV9 and TRBJ1-1, with unresolved D. CDR3 length equals 14 residues. The germline V and J ends were trimmed by 0 bases and 2 bases, with 8 bases remaining between them. The V gene's germline CDR1 is SGDLS and CDR2 YYNGEE. The CDR3 bases are TGTGCCAGCAGCGTAGCAGGCCTCAACACTGAAGCTTTCTTT. Protein sequence: CASSVAGLNTEAFF.

CDR3 nucleotide sequence: TGCAGTGCTAGAGACCCAACCACACGGTGGGCTGAAGCTTTCTTT. It translates to CSARDPTTRWAEAFF. This chain links TRBV20-1 with TRBJ1-1, with unresolved D. Trimming took 0 bases from V and 6 from J, leaving 17 bases between them. The length of the CDR3 is 15 residues. CDR1 is DFQATT and CDR2 is SNEGSKA in the germline V gene (reference sequence).

This clonotype was picked up many times. A read error may account for a junction end that differs from germline. The V call is TRBV5-1, the J call TRBJ2-5; D unresolved. The CDR3 is made up of 11 amino acids. Germline V lookup: CDR1 SGHRS, CDR2 YFSETQ. CDR3 residues: CASSFEETQYF. The CDR3 coding sequence is TGTGCCAGCAGTTTCGAGGAGACCCAGTACTTC. The full variable domain, with the rest looked up from reference TRBV5-1 and TRBJ2-5, is KAGVTQTPRYLIKTRGQQVTLSCSPISGHRSVSWYQQTPGQGLQFLFEYFSETQRNKGNFPGRFSGRQFSNSRSEMNVSTLELGDSALYLCASSFEETQYFGPGTRLLVL.